This is a list of T cell receptor beta chains from one sample in a study of OX40 agonist ivuxolimab in advanced cancers. Profiling relied on immunoSEQ multiplex PCR, and the TCRdb table lists in-frame clones only, not all of them. The top ten clones hold around 2% of a sample with roughly 80,000 clones, 85% of them seen once. Sequencing used CD4+ or CD8+ T cells sorted from blood, obtained in a trial of the OX40 agonist ivuxolimab. The receptor set was obtained from an adult with an advanced solid tumor such as melanoma, head and neck, liver or kidney cancer. The CDR3 runs from the conserved cysteine through the conserved F or W. The D gene is left open where the match is weak. Clone size is not always given. Where it is, it says once, few, many or a class for expanded clones.

D gene,clone size,V gene,J gene,CDR3 protein,CDR3 DNA
TRBD1,NA,TRBV28,TRBJ1-2,CASSLRGTGYGYTF,TGTGCCAGCAGTTTACGGGGGACAGGGTATGGCTACACCTTC
TRBD2,NA,TRBV5-4,TRBJ2-3,CASRSGRAPDTQYF,TGTGCCAGCCGCAGCGGGAGGGCGCCAGATACGCAGTATTTT
NA,NA,TRBV4-1,TRBJ1-2,CASSLAQDSNYGYTF,TGCGCCAGCAGCCTGGCACAGGATTCTAACTATGGCTACACCTTC
NA,NA,TRBV15,TRBJ2-7,CATSRDSQPRYEQYF,TGTGCCACCAGCAGAGATTCCCAGCCGCGCTACGAGCAGTACTTC
TRBD2,few,TRBV19,TRBJ2-2,CASSTRGLAGVTGELFF,TGTGCCAGTAGCACCAGAGGGCTAGCGGGAGTTACCGGGGAGCTGTTTTTT
NA,NA,TRBV19,TRBJ1-1,CASRGATYTEAFF,TGTGCCAGTAGAGGGGCAACCTACACTGAAGCTTTCTTT
NA,NA,TRBV19,TRBJ2-1,CASSISRGPSAYNEQFF,TGTGCCAGTAGTATTTCTCGGGGGCCGAGTGCCTACAATGAGCAGTTCTTC
NA,NA,TRBV7-2,TRBJ1-5,CASSLDGGQPQHF,TGTGCCAGCAGCTTAGATGGGGGGCAGCCCCAGCATTTT
NA,NA,TRBV10-3,TRBJ2-7,CAISRVGGSYEQYF,TGTGCCATCAGTCGAGTAGGGGGCTCCTACGAGCAGTACTTC
NA,NA,TRBV29-1,TRBJ1-2,CSVGGPPNYGYTF,TGCAGCGTGGGGGGTCCACCGAACTATGGCTACACCTTC
NA,NA,TRBV18,TRBJ1-1,CASSPLPQNTEAFF,TGTGCCAGCTCACCCTTACCCCAGAACACTGAAGCTTTCTTT
NA,few,TRBV6-1,TRBJ1-1,CASSNNRANTEAFF,TGTGCCAGCAGTAACAACAGGGCGAACACTGAAGCTTTCTTT
NA,few,TRBV6-6,TRBJ1-5,CASTTLLRKPQHF,TGTGCCAGCACCACACTGCTGCGGAAGCCCCAGCATTTT
NA,NA,TRBV6-1,TRBJ2-7,CASSSGPPSTEYF,TGTGCCAGCAGTTCCGGGCCCCCTTCGACGGAGTACTTC
NA,NA,TRBV18,TRBJ1-1,CASSPEQLNTEAFF,TGTGCCAGCTCACCAGAACAGCTGAACACTGAAGCTTTCTTT
NA,NA,TRBV2,TRBJ1-1,CASKNGLNTEAFF,TGTGCCAGCAAGAACGGCTTGAACACTGAAGCTTTCTTT
NA,NA,TRBV5-4,TRBJ2-5,CASSVAQFQETQYF,TGTGCCAGCAGCGTGGCACAGTTCCAAGAGACCCAGTACTTC
TRBD1,once,TRBV6-1,TRBJ2-2,CASGQGPNTGELFF,TGTGCCAGTGGACAGGGACCGAACACCGGGGAGCTGTTTTTT
NA,NA,TRBV4-3,TRBJ2-2,CASSASRTVGNTGELFF,TGCGCCAGCAGCGCAAGCCGGACAGTAGGGAACACCGGGGAGCTGTTTTTT
NA,few,TRBV4-3,TRBJ1-6,CASSQKTEPPLHF,TGCGCCAGCAGCCAAAAGACAGAACCACCCCTCCACTTT
TRBD1,NA,TRBV6-1,TRBJ1-1,CASSARGTGTGANTEAFF,TGTGCCAGCAGTGCAAGGGGGACCGGGACAGGGGCGAACACTGAAGCTTTCTTT
NA,NA,TRBV25-1,TRBJ1-3,CASSAPGNTIYF,TGTGCCAGCAGTGCCCCGGGAAACACCATATATTTT
NA,NA,TRBV28,TRBJ1-6,CASSLAGGIPSPLHF,TGTGCCAGCAGTTTGGCGGGGGGTATCCCTTCACCCCTCCACTTT
TRBD2,NA,TRBV7-9,TRBJ2-7,CASSFTSGAYEQYF,TGTGCCAGCAGCTTCACTAGCGGTGCCTACGAGCAGTACTTC
TRBD1,once,TRBV4-2,TRBJ2-1,CASSRGLGGQGYNEQFF,TGTGCCAGCAGCCGAGGCTTGGGGGGACAGGGGTACAATGAGCAGTTCTTC
NA,NA,TRBV19,TRBJ1-1,CASTEDTGPTEAFF,TGTGCCAGTACCGAGGATACAGGGCCCACTGAAGCTTTCTTT
TRBD1,NA,TRBV7-9,TRBJ2-1,CASSTGTGYNEQFF,TGTGCCAGCAGCACCGGGACAGGGTACAATGAGCAGTTCTTC
TRBD1,NA,TRBV5-1,TRBJ2-7,CASSLRTGTGYEQYF,TGCGCCAGCAGCTTAAGAACCGGGACAGGCTACGAGCAGTACTTC
TRBD2,once,TRBV9,TRBJ2-1,CASSAPQSTGGRDGYNEQFF,TGTGCCAGCAGCGCCCCTCAGTCGACGGGCGGGAGGGACGGGTACAATGAGCAGTTCTTC
NA,NA,TRBV19,TRBJ2-7,CASNFQGYEQYF,TGTGCCAGTAATTTTCAGGGCTACGAGCAGTACTTC
NA,few,TRBV30,TRBJ1-1,CAWFRLMNTEAFF,TGTGCCTGGTTCAGGCTCATGAACACTGAAGCTTTCTTT
NA,NA,TRBV7-2,TRBJ1-4,CASSLSIFSGGELFF,TGTGCCAGCAGCTTAAGTATATTTTCTGGGGGGGAACTGTTTTTT
NA,few,TRBV28,TRBJ1-4,CASKKHRAGDEKLFF,TGTGCCAGCAAAAAACACAGGGCAGGGGATGAAAAACTGTTTTTT
NA,NA,TRBV6-5,TRBJ2-2,CASGGPGTGELFF,TGTGCCAGCGGTGGGCCGGGCACCGGGGAGCTGTTTTTT
TRBD2,NA,TRBV28,TRBJ2-7,CASSSLGAGGPRGEQYF,TGTGCCAGCAGTTCCCTGGGAGCGGGAGGGCCCCGGGGCGAGCAGTACTTC
TRBD2,NA,TRBV6-1,TRBJ2-1,CASSEEWREWIGITYNEQFF,TGTGCCAGCAGTGAAGAATGGCGGGAGTGGATCGGGATCACCTACAATGAGCAGTTCTTC
TRBD2,NA,TRBV5-1,TRBJ2-2,CASRREGGVPGELFF,TGCGCCAGCCGACGTGAGGGAGGGGTACCCGGGGAGCTGTTTTTT
NA,NA,TRBV10-2,TRBJ2-5,CASTDQETQYF,TGCGCCAGCACGGACCAAGAGACCCAGTACTTC
NA,few,TRBV7-6,TRBJ1-1,CASSLTPSRTEAFF,TGTGCCAGCAGCTTGACACCGTCCCGGACTGAAGCTTTCTTT
TRBD1,NA,TRBV28,TRBJ1-1,CASSLVGGMGTEAFF,TGTGCCAGCAGTTTAGTAGGGGGCATGGGCACTGAAGCTTTCTTT
TRBD1,once,TRBV5-4,TRBJ1-2,CASSLALRTGGDGYTF,TGTGCCAGCAGCTTGGCCTTAAGGACAGGGGGCGATGGCTACACCTTC
NA,NA,TRBV7-9,TRBJ2-5,CASSPSVGGTQYF,TGTGCCAGCAGCCCATCTGTAGGGGGGACCCAGTACTTC
TRBD2,NA,TRBV5-1,TRBJ2-1,CASRTSGLSSYNEQFF,TGCGCCAGCAGAACTAGCGGCCTCAGCTCCTACAATGAGCAGTTCTTC
NA,NA,TRBV5-1,TRBJ2-5,CASSLIPGGRETQYF,TGCGCCAGCAGCCTTATCCCGGGGGGCCGAGAGACCCAGTACTTC
NA,few,TRBV27,TRBJ2-7,CASRESVSWEQYF,TGTGCCAGCAGGGAGAGTGTTTCTTGGGAGCAGTACTTC
NA,NA,TRBV5-4,TRBJ1-1,CASSLLNTEAFF,TGTGCCAGCAGCTTGCTCAACACTGAAGCTTTCTTT
NA,NA,TRBV4-3,TRBJ1-6,CASSQDHGGNSPLHF,TGCGCCAGCAGCCAAGATCACGGGGGTAATTCACCCCTCCACTTT
NA,NA,TRBV5-1,TRBJ1-2,CASSLTGRGGYTF,TGCGCCAGCAGCTTGACAGGGCGGGGTGGCTACACCTTC
NA,once,TRBV6-1,TRBJ1-1,CASSVRQFAEAFF,TGTGCCAGCAGTGTCAGACAATTCGCTGAAGCTTTCTTT
NA,NA,TRBV19,TRBJ1-5,CASSISRFSYSNQPQHF,TGTGCCAGTAGTATATCAAGGTTTTCATATAGCAATCAGCCCCAGCATTTT
TRBD1,NA,TRBV30,TRBJ2-6,CAWSRDRTFSGANVLTF,TGTGCCTGGAGCCGGGACAGGACCTTCTCTGGGGCCAACGTCCTGACTTTC
TRBD2,NA,TRBV2,TRBJ2-7,CASSGATSNEQYF,TGTGCCAGCAGTGGGGCGACTAGCAACGAGCAGTACTTC
TRBD1,NA,TRBV7-9,TRBJ1-2,CASSRTGLDYGYTF,TGTGCCAGCAGCCGGACAGGGCTAGACTATGGCTACACCTTC
NA,NA,TRBV2,TRBJ1-3,CASSLTGQSSGNTIYF,TGTGCCAGCAGCCTGACAGGACAGAGCTCTGGAAACACCATATATTTT
TRBD1,NA,TRBV7-8,TRBJ2-2,CASSLGGGTGGLGELFF,TGTGCCAGCAGCTTAGGCGGAGGGACAGGGGGCCTCGGGGAGCTGTTTTTT
TRBD1,NA,TRBV7-9,TRBJ2-2,CASSRGTVELFF,TGTGCCAGCAGCCGTGGGACAGTGGAGCTGTTTTTT
NA,NA,TRBV27,TRBJ2-5,CASSYDSEETQYF,TGTGCCAGCAGTTATGACTCTGAAGAGACCCAGTACTTC